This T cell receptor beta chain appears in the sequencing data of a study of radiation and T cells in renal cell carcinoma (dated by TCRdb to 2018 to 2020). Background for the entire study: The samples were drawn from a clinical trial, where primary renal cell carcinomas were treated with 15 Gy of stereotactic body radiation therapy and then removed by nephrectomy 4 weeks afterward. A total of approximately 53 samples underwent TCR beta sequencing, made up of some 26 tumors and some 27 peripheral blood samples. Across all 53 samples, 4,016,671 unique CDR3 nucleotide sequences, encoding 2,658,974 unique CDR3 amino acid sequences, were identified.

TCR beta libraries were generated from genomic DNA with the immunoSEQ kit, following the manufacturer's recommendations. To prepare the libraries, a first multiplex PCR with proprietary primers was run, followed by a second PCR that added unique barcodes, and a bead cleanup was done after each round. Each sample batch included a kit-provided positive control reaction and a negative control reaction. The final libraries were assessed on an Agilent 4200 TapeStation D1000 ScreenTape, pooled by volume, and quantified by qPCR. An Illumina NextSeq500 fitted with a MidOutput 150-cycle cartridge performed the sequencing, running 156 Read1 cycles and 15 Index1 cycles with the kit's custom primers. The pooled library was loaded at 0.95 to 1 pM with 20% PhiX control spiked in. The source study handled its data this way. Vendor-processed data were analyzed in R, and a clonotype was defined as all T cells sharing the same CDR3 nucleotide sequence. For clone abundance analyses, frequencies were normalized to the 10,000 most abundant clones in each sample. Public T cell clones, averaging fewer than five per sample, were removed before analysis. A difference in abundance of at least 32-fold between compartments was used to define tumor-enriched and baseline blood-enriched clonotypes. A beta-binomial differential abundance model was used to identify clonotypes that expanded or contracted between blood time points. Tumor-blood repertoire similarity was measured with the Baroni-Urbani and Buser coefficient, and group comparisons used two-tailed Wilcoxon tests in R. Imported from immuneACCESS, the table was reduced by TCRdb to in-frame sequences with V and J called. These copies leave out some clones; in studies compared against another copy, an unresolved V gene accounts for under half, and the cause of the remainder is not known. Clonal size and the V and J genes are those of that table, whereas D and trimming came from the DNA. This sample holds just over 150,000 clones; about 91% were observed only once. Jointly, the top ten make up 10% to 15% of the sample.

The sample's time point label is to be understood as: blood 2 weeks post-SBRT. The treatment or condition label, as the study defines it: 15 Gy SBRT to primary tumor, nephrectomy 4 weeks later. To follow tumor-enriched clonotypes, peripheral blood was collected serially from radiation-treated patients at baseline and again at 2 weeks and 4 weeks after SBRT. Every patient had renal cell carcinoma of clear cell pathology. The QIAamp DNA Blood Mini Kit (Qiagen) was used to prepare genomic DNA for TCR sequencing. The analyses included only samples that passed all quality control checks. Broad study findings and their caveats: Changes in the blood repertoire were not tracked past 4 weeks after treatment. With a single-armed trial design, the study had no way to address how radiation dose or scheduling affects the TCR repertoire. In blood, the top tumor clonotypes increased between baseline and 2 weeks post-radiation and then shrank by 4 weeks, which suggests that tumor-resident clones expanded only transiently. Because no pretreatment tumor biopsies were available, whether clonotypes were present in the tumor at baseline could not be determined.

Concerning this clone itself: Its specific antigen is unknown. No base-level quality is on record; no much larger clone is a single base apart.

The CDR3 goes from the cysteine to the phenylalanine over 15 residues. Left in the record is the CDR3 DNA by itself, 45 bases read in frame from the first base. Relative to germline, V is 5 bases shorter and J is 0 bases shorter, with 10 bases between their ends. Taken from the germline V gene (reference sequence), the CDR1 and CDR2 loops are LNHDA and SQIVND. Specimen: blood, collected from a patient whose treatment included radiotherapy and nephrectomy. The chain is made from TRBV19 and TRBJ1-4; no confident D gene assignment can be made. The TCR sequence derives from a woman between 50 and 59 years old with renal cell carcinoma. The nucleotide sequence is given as TGTGCCAGTAGTCCTATGACTTCAACTAATGAAAAACTGTTTTTT. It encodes CASSPMTSTNEKLFF.